Following are 30 T cell receptor beta chains from one sample sequenced in a study of shared T cell receptors in the human thymus. Method: immunoSEQ multiplex PCR; TCRdb's copy keeps in-frame clones and lacks some. The table lists under 850,000 clones, roughly 90% of them singletons. This same sample was also taken into another study, of human thymus T cells.

Sequencing was performed on thymocytes. The receptor source for this set is a boy under two years old with a congenital heart defect.

The V call is TRBV19, the J call TRBJ1-2; 9 bases line up with TRBD1. In germline, CDR1 is LNHDA, CDR2 SQIVND (reference sequence). This CDR3 is 12 amino acids long. Unmatched junction bases numbered 4, after V lost 7 bases and J lost 7 bases. CDR3 loop: CASKQGAFGYTF. The CDR3 DNA follows: TGTGCCAGTAAACAGGGGGCTTTTGGCTACACCTTC.

The chain employs TRBV25-1 and TRBJ2-7, with 11 nucleotides matching TRBD1. V lost 10 bases and J lost 4; bases outside the gene matches: 6. Germline V CDR1 and CDR2: MGHDK, SYGVNS. The length of the CDR3 is 13 residues. The CDR3, as DNA: TGTGCCACTTCGGGACAGGGGGTATACGAGCAGTACTTC. Translation: CATSGQGVYEQYF.

This chain joins TRBV6-1 and TRBJ2-6, with 7 bases aligning to TRBD1. The V and J ends lost 3 bases and 1 base, in that order; junction bases with no gene match: 6. Germline assignment: CDR1 MNHNS and CDR2 SASEGT. This CDR3 has 17 residues. This CDR3 is CASSDLVQGSGANVLTF. The CDR3 DNA reads as TGTGCCAGCAGTGACCTAGTACAGGGGTCTGGGGCCAACGTCCTGACTTTC.

In its sample, this clone was seen a few times. The chain joins TRBV10-3 to TRBJ1-1; D is unresolved. There are 11 residues in the CDR3. V dropped 6 bases and J dropped 2 bases, with 4 bases sitting between them. Germline V lookup: CDR1 ENHRY, CDR2 SYGVKD. The CDR3 reads CAISQNTEAFF. The CDR3 DNA sequence: TGTGCCATCAGCCAAAACACTGAAGCTTTCTTT.

Here the CDR3 reads CASSFHSERDTQYF. CDR3 in DNA: TGTGCCAGCAGCTTTCACTCCGAGAGGGATACGCAGTATTTT. The rearrangement uses TRBV5-6 and TRBJ2-3; D is unresolved. V was clipped by 2 bases and J by 6 bases, with 13 bases between them. The length of the CDR3 is 14 residues. Germline CDR1 reads SGHDT; CDR2 reads YYEEEE.

The CDR3 loop is CASSLRRQGTYEQYF. The CDR3 bases are TGTGCCAGCAGCTTAAGGAGACAGGGTACCTACGAGCAGTACTTC. The chain uses TRBV13 and TRBJ2-7; 7 nucleotides line up with TRBD1. J lost 2 bases, V lost 2 bases, and 6 bases had no gene match. Germline CDR1 reads PRHDT; CDR2 reads FYEKMQ (reference sequence). This CDR3 has 15 residues. Looking up the rest from reference TRBV13 and TRBJ2-7 gives the full variable domain: AAGVIQSPRHLIKEKRETATLKCYPIPRHDTVYWYQQGPGQDPQFLISFYEKMQSDKGSIPDRFSAQQFSDYHSELNMSSLELGDSALYFCASSLRRQGTYEQYFGPGTRLTVT.

The chain combines TRBV15 with TRBJ1-3; maybe TRBD1 (6 bases). CDR3 size: 15 residues. With 1 base removed from V and 0 bases from J, the gap between germline ends came to 7 bases. Germline values: CDR1 LNHNV, CDR2 YYDKDF (reference sequence). In nucleotides, the CDR3 is TGTGCCACCAGCAGAGTCAGGGGCTCTGGAAACACCATATATTTT. Translating it yields CATSRVRGSGNTIYF.

The genes are TRBV27 and TRBJ1-5, with D unresolved. Germline CDR1 and CDR2: MNHEY and SMNVEV (reference sequence). The CDR3 contains 15 residues. V was pared by 3 bases and J by 6 bases, with 15 bases between. This CDR3 is CASSLRHRVGQPQHF. As DNA, the CDR3 is TGTGCCAGCAGTTTGCGACATCGTGTGGGTCAGCCCCAGCATTTT.

The J gene is TRBJ2-1, the V gene TRBV30; D not resolved. V was shortened by 0 bases and J by 9 bases, with 6 bases between the two germline ends. CDR1 and CDR2 (germline): GTSNPN, SVGIG (reference sequence). The CDR3 runs 11 residues. As DNA, the CDR3 is TGTGCCTGGAGTGTACATCCTGAGCAGTTCTTC. Protein product: CAWSVHPEQFF.

This sequence joins TRBV7-8 and TRBJ2-5; tentative D call: TRBD1 (6 bases). The CDR3 loop spans 15 amino acids. Germline CDR1 SGHVS, CDR2 FQNEAQ. The V gene lost 4 bases and the J gene lost 2 bases, with 14 bases spanning the gap. CDR3 protein: CASSSSRDKQETQYF. In nucleotides, the CDR3 is TGTGCCAGCAGCTCCTCCAGGGACAAACAAGAGACCCAGTACTTC.

The CDR3 coding sequence is TGTGCCAGCAACCCGTTGGGCCGTGGGGATACGCAGTATTTT. It codes for CASNPLGRGDTQYF. The chain has TRBV9 and TRBJ2-3, with D uncertain. Trimming removed 6 bases at V and 6 bases at J, with 17 bases between. Germline V lookup: CDR1 SGDLS, CDR2 YYNGEE. The CDR3 consists of 14 residues.

The CDR3 protein is CASSTAGTGSTDEQYF. Written as DNA, the CDR3 is TGTGCCAGCTCTACAGCCGGGACAGGGTCTACGGACGAGCAGTACTTC. This rearrangement joins TRBV18 to TRBJ2-7; 9 bases align to TRBD1. The CDR3 has 16 residues. V lost 6 bases, J lost 5 bases, and 14 bases stayed unmatched. Germline values: CDR1 KGHSH, CDR2 LQKENI.

The chain carries TRBV6-5 and TRBJ1-4, with 10 bases matching TRBD1. The CDR3 spans 15 residues. The germline V gene encodes CDR1 MNHEY and CDR2 SVGAGI. V lost 6 bases and J lost 7; bases outside the gene matches: 8. CDR3 protein: CASSPRQGAFEKLFF. The DNA of the CDR3 is TGTGCCAGCAGCCCCAGACAGGGGGCGTTTGAAAAACTGTTTTTT.

This rearrangement joins TRBV27 to TRBJ2-1; 8 nucleotides match TRBD2. The germline V gene encodes CDR1 MNHEY and CDR2 SMNVEV (reference sequence). This CDR3 has 16 residues. V shed 3 bases, J shed 6 bases, and the junction held 10 bases outside the gene matches. The CDR3 protein is CASSLLVAGGPNEQFF. Written as DNA, the CDR3 is TGTGCCAGCAGTTTGCTCGTGGCGGGAGGTCCCAATGAGCAGTTCTTC.

V gene TRBV27 combines with J gene TRBJ2-4; 10 bases are a match to TRBD2. The CDR3 loop spans 18 amino acids. CDR1 and CDR2 from the germline V gene are MNHEY and SMNVEV (reference sequence). After removal of 5 bases from V and 0 bases from J, the junction contained 10 bases not matched to a gene. CDR3 region: CASSTWTSGGLAKNIQYF. CDR3 DNA: TGTGCCAGCAGTACTTGGACTAGCGGTGGGCTAGCCAAAAACATTCAGTACTTC.

The rearrangement uses TRBV5-6 and TRBJ2-5; 13 bases fit TRBD2. The CDR3 contains 18 residues. V shed 4 bases and J 2 bases; nucleotides not matched to a gene: 11. In germline, CDR1 is SGHDT, CDR2 YYEEEE. In nucleotides, the CDR3 is TGTGCCAGCAGCAAAGGACTAGCGGGAGTTGAACGGCAAGAGACCCAGTACTTC. Its protein product is CASSKGLAGVERQETQYF.

The chain couples TRBV7-8 to TRBJ2-1, with TRBD1 matching 10 bases. Trimming cost V 6 bases and J 7 bases; bases outside gene matches: 9. Per germline, CDR1 SGHVS and CDR2 FQNEAQ. The CDR3 sequence is 15 residues long. The DNA for the CDR3 is TGTGCCAGCAGTCCAGGGACAGGGGTTCGAAATGAGCAGTTCTTC. Protein product: CASSPGTGVRNEQFF.

The gene calls are TRBV4-3 and TRBJ2-7; a possible D gene is TRBD1 (6 bases). V was shortened by 0 bases and J by 0 bases, with 15 bases between the two germline ends. CDR3 length: 17 amino acids. CDR1 LGHNA and CDR2 YSLEER come from the germline V gene. In DNA, the CDR3 is TGCGCCAGCAGCCAAGAACACCAGGGGTTTTTCTCCTACGAGCAGTACTTC. Its translation is CASSQEHQGFFSYEQYF.

The chain employs TRBV4-3 and TRBJ2-2; a weak D match, TRBD1 (5 bases). Trimming stripped 0 bases from V and 7 bases from J, with 15 bases between. The CDR3 has 16 amino acids. Germline V gene lookup returns CDR1 LGHNA and CDR2 YSLEER. CDR3 DNA sequence: TGCGCCAGCAGCCAAGACGAAAGGGGAAATGGCGGGGAGCTGTTTTTT. Its translation: CASSQDERGNGGELFF.

The rearrangement uses TRBV7-2 and TRBJ2-1; D is ambiguous. V lost 6 bases and J 0 bases, leaving 15 bases between the germline ends. The CDR3 spans 16 residues. Germline CDR1 and CDR2: SGHTA and FQGNSA. In nucleotides, the CDR3 is TGTGCCAGCAGGCTCAGTATCCCCAGCTCCTACAATGAGCAGTTCTTC. It encodes CASRLSIPSSYNEQFF.

The chain couples TRBV6-5 to TRBJ1-2; maybe TRBD1 (6 bases). Trimming took 6 bases from V and 5 from J, leaving 16 bases between them. Germline loops: CDR1 MNHEY, CDR2 SVGAGI. The CDR3 is 14 amino acids. The CDR3 reads CASRPTGGWYGYTF. The CDR3, as DNA: TGTGCCAGCAGGCCGACAGGCGGTTGGTATGGCTACACCTTC.

This chain connects TRBV14 to TRBJ1-1; 9 nucleotides align to TRBD1. The CDR3 runs to 16 residues. From germline, CDR1 is SGHDN and CDR2 FVKESK. J gave up 1 base and V 1 base, and 4 bases lay outside the gene matches. The CDR3 protein is CASSQGGTGRNTEAFF. As DNA, the CDR3 is TGTGCCAGCAGCCAAGGGGGGACAGGGAGGAACACTGAAGCTTTCTTT.

CDR3 loop: CASSIVQGPGRYEQYF. The CDR3 DNA reads TGTGCCAGTAGTATAGTTCAGGGGCCGGGTAGGTACGAGCAGTACTTC. V usage is TRBV19 and J usage is TRBJ2-7; possibly TRBD1 for D (6 bases). V was shortened by 1 base and J by 4 bases, with 17 bases between the two germline ends. The germline V gene has CDR1 LNHDA and CDR2 SQIVND (reference sequence). The CDR3 totals 16 residues.

The chain is built from TRBV4-3 and TRBJ2-7, with 7 bases matching TRBD1. The germline V gene has CDR1 LGHNA and CDR2 YSLEER. This CDR3 is 16 amino acids long. V shed 1 base, J shed 2 bases, and the junction held 8 bases outside the gene matches. The CDR3 spells CASSQATGDPTYEQYF. DNA for the CDR3: TGCGCCAGCAGCCAAGCCACAGGGGACCCCACCTACGAGCAGTACTTC.

This clone was recorded once. The genes are TRBV2 and TRBJ2-7; TRBD2 agrees at 8 bases. CDR1 and CDR2 from the germline V gene are SNHLY and FYNNEI. Germline trimming cut 3 bases from V and 1 base from J; bases unmatched to any gene: 14. The CDR3 contains 18 residues. The CDR3 nucleotides are TGTGCCAGCAGTGACCTTTTTGGGAGCGGGAGTTCTTCCTACGAGCAGTACTTC. It specifies CASSDLFGSGSSSYEQYF.

The chain uses TRBV7-7 and TRBJ2-1; 11 positions agree with TRBD2. The length of the CDR3 is 15 residues. In germline, CDR1 is SSHAT, CDR2 FNYEAQ (reference sequence). V dropped 3 bases and J dropped 4; count of bases not matched to a gene: 2. The CDR3 bases are TGTGCCAGCAGCTTTGGACTAGCGGGTTACAATGAGCAGTTCTTC. Amino acids: CASSFGLAGYNEQFF.

The V call is TRBV5-1, the J call TRBJ1-2, with TRBD1 identical over 10 bases. The CDR3 extends over 18 amino acids. The J segment lost 2 bases and the V segment lost 4 bases, leaving 14 bases of the junction unmatched. CDR1 is SGHRS and CDR2 is YFSETQ in the germline V gene. For the CDR3, the DNA is TGCGCCAGCAGCCAACCGGGACAGGGGTGGTTACGAAACTATGGCTACACCTTC. Translated, it gives CASSQPGQGWLRNYGYTF. Together with reference TRBV5-1 and TRBJ1-2, the CDR3 gives the full variable domain: KAGVTQTPRYLIKTRGQQVTLSCSPISGHRSVSWYQQTPGQGLQFLFEYFSETQRNKGNFPGRFSGRQFSNSRSEMNVSTLELGDSALYLCASSQPGQGWLRNYGYTFGSGTRLTVV.

V usage is TRBV9 and J usage is TRBJ1-3; D gene ambiguous. Germline V gene sequence: CDR1 SGDLS, CDR2 YYNGEE. V was shortened by 3 bases and J by 9 bases, with 7 bases between the two germline ends. The CDR3 runs 11 residues. CDR3 coding DNA: TGTGCCAGCAGCGACGGCGGCACCATATATTTT. It yields the protein CASSDGGTIYF.

V is TRBV4-3 and J is TRBJ2-1; 10 bases agree with TRBD2. The CDR3 spans 16 residues. CDR1 is LGHNA, CDR2 YSLEER, per germline. V shed 4 bases, J shed 9 bases, and the junction held 12 bases outside the gene matches. The CDR3 DNA is TGCGCCAGCAGCCCCTCCAGCGGGAGGGAGTGGGGTGAGCAGTTCTTC. Protein sequence: CASSPSSGREWGEQFF.

The rearrangement links TRBV7-4 to TRBJ2-1; D may be TRBD1 (6 bases). Germline loops: CDR1 SGHVT, CDR2 SQSDAQ. The V end lost 1 base, the J end lost 11 bases, and 18 bases lay between the germline ends. The CDR3 spans 15 residues. In DNA form, the CDR3 reads TGTGCCAGCAGCTTAGATGGGGGCGAGTATCGTAAGCAGTTCTTC. Translated, it gives CASSLDGGEYRKQFF.